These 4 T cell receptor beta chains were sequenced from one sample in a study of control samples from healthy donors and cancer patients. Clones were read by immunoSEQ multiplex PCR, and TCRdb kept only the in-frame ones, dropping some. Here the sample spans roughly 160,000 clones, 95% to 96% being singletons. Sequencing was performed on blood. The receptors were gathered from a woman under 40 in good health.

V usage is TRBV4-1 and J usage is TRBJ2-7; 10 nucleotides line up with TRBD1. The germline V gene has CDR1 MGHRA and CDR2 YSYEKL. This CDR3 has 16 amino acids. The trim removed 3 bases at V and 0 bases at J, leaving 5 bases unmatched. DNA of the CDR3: TGCGCCAGCAGCCAGGGACAGGGGCCCAACTCCTACGAGCAGTACTTC. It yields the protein CASSQGQGPNSYEQYF.

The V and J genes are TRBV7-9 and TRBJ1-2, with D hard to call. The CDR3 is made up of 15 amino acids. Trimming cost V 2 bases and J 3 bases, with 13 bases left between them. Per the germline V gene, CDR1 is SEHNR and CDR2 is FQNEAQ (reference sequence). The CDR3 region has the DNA TGTGCCAGCAGCTTAAGGCTTTCAGGCGACTATGGCTACACCTTC. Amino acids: CASSLRLSGDYGYTF.

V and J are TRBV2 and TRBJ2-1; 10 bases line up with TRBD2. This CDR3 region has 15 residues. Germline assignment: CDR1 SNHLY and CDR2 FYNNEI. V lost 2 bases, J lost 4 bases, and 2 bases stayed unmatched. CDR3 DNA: TGTGCCAGCAGTGAACGGACTAGCGGATACAATGAGCAGTTCTTC. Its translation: CASSERTSGYNEQFF.

The CDR3 is CASSPLPGTGGGTEAFF. As DNA, the CDR3 is TGTGCCAGCTCACCACTTCCCGGGACAGGGGGTGGTACTGAAGCTTTCTTT. V is TRBV18 and J is TRBJ1-1, with TRBD1 identical over 11 bases. The CDR3 length is 17 residues. CDR1 KGHSH and CDR2 LQKENI come from the germline V gene. V lost 1 base and J lost 5; bases outside the gene matches: 9.